A selection of T cell receptor beta chains follows, all from one sample in a study of blood T cell repertoires in COVID-19. The method was immunoSEQ multiplex PCR; TCRdb's version includes in-frame clones alone and lacks a portion of them. The sample consists of some 510,000 clones, 88% of them appearing once. Sequencing was performed on PBMCs or T cells enriched from blood (not recorded which). The receptors come from a woman in her 40s who had recovered from COVID-19. Each CDR3 is given with its conserved first and last residue. A D gene is named only where the DNA matches it firmly. Size tells how often a clone was seen (once, few, many) or the class of an expanded clone, and some rows leave it out.

J: TRBJ2-1; V: TRBV11-3; size: -; D: -; DNA: TGTGCCAGCAGCTTGGCGGTAGGGCGGGGTGGTTACAATGAGCAGTTCTTC; CDR3: CASSLAVGRGGYNEQFF
J: TRBJ2-3; V: TRBV2; size: -; D: -; DNA: TGTGCCACCCGTCTTCTCACAGATACGCAGTATTTT; CDR3: CATRLLTDTQYF
J: TRBJ2-1; V: TRBV9; size: -; D: TRBD2; DNA: TGTGCCAGCAGCCACGATACCGGGACTAGGATCAATGAGCAGTTCTTC; CDR3: CASSHDTGTRINEQFF
J: TRBJ2-7; V: TRBV7-9; size: few; D: TRBD1; DNA: TGTGCCAGCAGGTCCGGACAGGCCGGCTACGAGCAGTACTTC; CDR3: CASRSGQAGYEQYF
J: TRBJ1-1; V: TRBV19; size: -; D: -; DNA: TGTGCCAGTAGTATAACAGGACCACAAGCTTTCTTT; CDR3: CASSITGPQAFF
J: TRBJ2-1; V: TRBV5-8; size: -; D: -; DNA: TGTGCCAGCAGCTTGGGAGTAGCGGAGGGACCTTTTTACAATGAGCAGTTCTTC; CDR3: CASSLGVAEGPFYNEQFF
J: TRBJ2-3; V: TRBV5-1; size: -; D: TRBD1; DNA: TGCGCCAGCAGCCCGAGGGGGCTTAGCACAGATACGCAGTATTTT; CDR3: CASSPRGLSTDTQYF
J: TRBJ1-6; V: TRBV11-2; size: -; D: TRBD1; DNA: TGTGCCAGCAGCACGACAGGGATCAATTCACCCCTCCACTTT; CDR3: CASSTTGINSPLHF
J: TRBJ2-2; V: TRBV9; size: once; D: -; DNA: TGTGCCAGCAGCGTAGGCCAAGGCAGGGACACCGGGGAGCTGTTTTTT; CDR3: CASSVGQGRDTGELFF
J: TRBJ2-1; V: TRBV19; size: -; D: -; DNA: TGTGCCAGTAACACCCCCAGCGGATCCTACAATGAGCAGTTCTTC; CDR3: CASNTPSGSYNEQFF
J: TRBJ2-7; V: TRBV24-1; size: -; D: TRBD2; DNA: TGTGCCACCAGTGATTTTGGGGCGGGAGAGAGGAACGAGCAGTACTTC; CDR3: CATSDFGAGERNEQYF
J: TRBJ2-3; V: TRBV10-3; size: -; D: -; DNA: TGTGCCATCAGTTTAGGGGGAGTCACAGATACGCAGTATTTT; CDR3: CAISLGGVTDTQYF
J: TRBJ1-4; V: TRBV29-1; size: few; D: TRBD1; DNA: TGCAGCGCCGGACAGGCGGCTAATGAAAAACTGTTTTTT; CDR3: CSAGQAANEKLFF
J: TRBJ1-1; V: TRBV11-3; size: -; D: TRBD1; DNA: TGTGCCAGCAGCCTAGAGACAGGGGAAGCTTTCTTT; CDR3: CASSLETGEAFF
J: TRBJ2-5; V: TRBV4-2; size: few; D: TRBD1; DNA: TGTGCCAGCAGCCCCTCTACAGGGGACGTGGAGACCCAGTACTTC; CDR3: CASSPSTGDVETQYF
J: TRBJ2-4; V: TRBV10-1; size: -; D: -; DNA: TGCGCCAGCAGTGAGGCAGGGCCCCAAAACATTCAGTACTTC; CDR3: CASSEAGPQNIQYF
J: TRBJ1-5; V: TRBV24-1; size: -; D: -; DNA: TGTGCCACCAGTGGGCGGGGGAGCAATCAGCCCCAGCATTTT; CDR3: CATSGRGSNQPQHF
J: TRBJ1-5; V: TRBV7-2; size: few; D: -; DNA: TGTGCCAGCAGCTTAGAAAGGGGAGGTCAGCCCCAGCATTTT; CDR3: CASSLERGGQPQHF
J: TRBJ2-7; V: TRBV4-2; size: -; D: TRBD1; DNA: TGTGCCAGCAGCCAGTTGTCACTCGGGACAGGGGGAAGCTACGAGCAGTACTTC; CDR3: CASSQLSLGTGGSYEQYF
J: TRBJ2-1; V: TRBV7-2; size: -; D: TRBD2; DNA: TGTGCCAGCAGCTTCGTATTGGAGCGGGAGAGGAATGAGCAGTTCTTC; CDR3: CASSFVLERERNEQFF
J: TRBJ2-1; V: TRBV18; size: -; D: TRBD2; DNA: TGTGCCAGCTCACCACCGAGGACTAGCGGGAGATACAATGAGCAGTTCTTC; CDR3: CASSPPRTSGRYNEQFF
J: TRBJ2-3; V: TRBV6-5; size: -; D: TRBD1; DNA: TGTGCCAGCAGTTCGACAGGGGGATACACAGATACGCAGTATTTT; CDR3: CASSSTGGYTDTQYF
J: TRBJ2-5; V: TRBV12-3/TRBV12-4; size: -; D: -; DNA: TGTGCCAGCAGTCGGTCCCGGGAGACCCAGTACTTC; CDR3: CASSRSRETQYF
J: TRBJ1-6; V: TRBV19; size: -; D: -; DNA: TGTGCCAGTAGTTGGGCCAAGGGAGATAATTCACCCCTCCACTTT; CDR3: CASSWAKGDNSPLHF
J: TRBJ1-3; V: TRBV6-1; size: -; D: TRBD1; DNA: TGTGCCAGCAGTGAACAAGGACAGGGAAAAAACACCATATATTTT; CDR3: CASSEQGQGKNTIYF
J: TRBJ2-7; V: TRBV5-6; size: once; D: -; DNA: TGTGCCAGCAGCCCCCCGGGTGGGAGCGGCTACGAGCAGTACTTC; CDR3: CASSPPGGSGYEQYF
J: TRBJ1-2; V: TRBV30; size: -; D: -; DNA: TGTGCCTGGAGTGTAGGCACTCGGGGCTATGGCTACACCTTC; CDR3: CAWSVGTRGYGYTF
J: TRBJ2-1; V: TRBV24-1; size: -; D: -; DNA: TGTGCCACCAGTGACAACCCGGGCTCCTACAATGAGCAGTTCTTC; CDR3: CATSDNPGSYNEQFF
J: TRBJ2-7; V: TRBV11-2; size: -; D: -; DNA: TGTGCCAGCAGCTTAGAACCCGGGAGCCGCCACGAGCAGTACTTC; CDR3: CASSLEPGSRHEQYF
J: TRBJ2-7; V: TRBV9; size: -; D: TRBD2; DNA: TGTGCCAGCAGCGTTGGCCCGGGGACTACCTCCTACGAGCAGTACTTC; CDR3: CASSVGPGTTSYEQYF
J: TRBJ1-1; V: TRBV7-9; size: -; D: -; DNA: TGTGCCAGCAGCTTAGCGACCCCCGCAGGGGCGGATGGCACTGAAGCTTTCTTT; CDR3: CASSLATPAGADGTEAFF
J: TRBJ2-7; V: TRBV12-3/TRBV12-4; size: -; D: -; DNA: TGTGCCAGCACCCCGGAACTACGCTACGAGCAGTACTTC; CDR3: CASTPELRYEQYF
J: TRBJ2-5; V: TRBV19; size: once; D: TRBD1; DNA: TGTGCCAGTAGTAGGGGACAGGGGGTAGAGACCCAGTACTTC; CDR3: CASSRGQGVETQYF
J: TRBJ1-2; V: TRBV25-1; size: -; D: TRBD1; DNA: TGTGCCAGCTTTGGAGGGACAGTTAACTATGGCTACACCTTC; CDR3: CASFGGTVNYGYTF
J: TRBJ2-1; V: TRBV18; size: -; D: TRBD1; DNA: TGTGCCAGCTCACCGGACAGGGTAAATGAGCAGTTCTTC; CDR3: CASSPDRVNEQFF
J: TRBJ1-2; V: TRBV5-4; size: -; D: TRBD1; DNA: TGTGCCAGCAGCTTCCTAGGGGGCTCTGTCTATGGCTACACCTTC; CDR3: CASSFLGGSVYGYTF
J: TRBJ1-3; V: TRBV7-9; size: -; D: -; DNA: TGTGCCAGCAGCTTATCACAGCTCTCTGGAAACACCATATATTTT; CDR3: CASSLSQLSGNTIYF
J: TRBJ1-4; V: TRBV19; size: -; D: -; DNA: TGTGCCAGTAGTATAGCTGGGGCCGAAAAACTGTTTTTT; CDR3: CASSIAGAEKLFF
J: TRBJ2-2; V: TRBV7-9; size: -; D: -; DNA: TGTGCCAGCAGCTTAGTATCAGGGGCGAACACCGGGGAGCTGTTTTTT; CDR3: CASSLVSGANTGELFF
J: TRBJ1-2; V: TRBV27; size: -; D: TRBD1; DNA: TGTGCCAGCAGTAAAGGGACAGGGGTAGTCTATGGCTACACCTTC; CDR3: CASSKGTGVVYGYTF
J: TRBJ2-7; V: TRBV2; size: -; D: TRBD2; DNA: TGTGCCGGAGCGGGAGGACTCTCCTACGAGCAGTACTTC; CDR3: CAGAGGLSYEQYF
J: TRBJ2-1; V: TRBV6-5; size: -; D: TRBD2; DNA: TGTGCCAGCAGTTCTCTAGCGGGAGAGCACCATGAGCAGTTCTTC; CDR3: CASSSLAGEHHEQFF
J: TRBJ1-4; V: TRBV6-5; size: -; D: -; DNA: TGTGCCAGCAGTTACTCGGCCAGGGGTAATGAAAAACTGTTTTTT; CDR3: CASSYSARGNEKLFF
J: TRBJ1-2; V: TRBV21-1; size: few; D: -; DNA: TGTGCCAGCGGGTACCGAGGAGGCTACACCTTC; CDR3: CASGYRGGYTF
J: TRBJ1-1; V: TRBV7-2; size: -; D: -; DNA: TGTGCCAGCAGCCCCTACAGGGTCGGGAACACTGAAGCTTTCTTT; CDR3: CASSPYRVGNTEAFF
J: TRBJ2-6; V: TRBV29-1; size: -; D: TRBD1; DNA: TGCAGCGTTGTCGGGGTGTTACAGGGGAACTCTGGGGCCAACGTCCTGACTTTC; CDR3: CSVVGVLQGNSGANVLTF
J: TRBJ1-1; V: TRBV30; size: -; D: -; DNA: TGTGCCTGGAATCCACAGGGGAACACTGAAGCTTTCTTT; CDR3: CAWNPQGNTEAFF
J: TRBJ2-7; V: TRBV4-3; size: -; D: -; DNA: TGCGCCAGCAGCCTGGGAGAGGGAGGTCTTATCTACGAGCAGTACTTC; CDR3: CASSLGEGGLIYEQYF
J: TRBJ1-2; V: TRBV5-1; size: -; D: -; DNA: TGCGCCAGCAGCTTCAACGGGGAGGGCTATGGCTACACCTTC; CDR3: CASSFNGEGYGYTF
J: TRBJ1-1; V: TRBV4-3; size: -; D: -; DNA: TGCGCCAGCAGCCAAGGGGGGGATGTGACTGAAGCTTTCTTT; CDR3: CASSQGGDVTEAFF
J: TRBJ1-2; V: TRBV7-8; size: once; D: TRBD1; DNA: TGTGCCAGCAGCTTAGGAGAGGGGGCGCCGGGCTATGGCTACACCTTC; CDR3: CASSLGEGAPGYGYTF
J: TRBJ2-7; V: TRBV5-8; size: -; D: TRBD2; DNA: TGTGCCAGCAGCTTATACTCCGGGACTAGCTTATCCTACGAGCAGTACTTC; CDR3: CASSLYSGTSLSYEQYF
J: TRBJ1-1; V: TRBV5-1; size: -; D: TRBD1; DNA: TGCGCCAGCAAGAAGGGGACAGGGAACACTGAAGCTTTCTTT; CDR3: CASKKGTGNTEAFF